This TCR beta chain was documented in a study of Ad26.COV2.S vaccination and SARS-CoV-2 variants (dated by TCRdb to about 2021). Background for the entire study: Donors in the vaccine arm were drawn from COV1001, a phase I-IIa trial of Ad26.COV2.S in healthy adults that was multicentre, randomized, double-blind and placebo-controlled. A total of 32 samples were included in the TCR-sequenced set, comprising around 20 Ad26.COV2.S vaccine recipients, 5 placebo recipients and 8 SARS-CoV-2 convalescent individuals. Investigators remained blinded to trial group allocation during experiments and outcome assessment. Participants in the trial were split at random into five groups of five each, receiving low-dose or high-dose Ad26.COV2.S once or twice, or else placebo on both occasions. The specificity and breadth of SARS-CoV-2-reactive T cell receptors after Ad26.COV2.S vaccination were assessed by TCRbeta repertoire sequencing. Ad26.COV2.S was administered intramuscularly at 5 x 10^10 or 1 x 10^11 viral particles, either as a single shot or as two shots given 56 days apart.

As concerns this clone: Its antigen remains undetermined. Base qualities are not provided; no much larger clone lies one nucleotide away.

What the study reported, not specific to this receptor: The authors noted that the TCR breadth and depth analyses may have underestimated total T cell responses. The study lacked the statistical power to compare responses across vaccine doses or regimens. Vaccine and placebo recipients had similar non-spike TCR breadth, a finding consistent with the vaccine containing only spike. Ad26.COV2.S recipients had higher spike-specific TCR breadth than placebo recipients (P = 0.0014). After vaccination, substantial breadth of spike-specific CD8+ and CD4+ T cell responses was reported.

The germline V gene supplies CDR1 MGHRA and CDR2 YSYEKL. V is reduced by 1 base and J by 5 bases, leaving a spacing of 9 bases between them. Taken from cysteine to phenylalanine, the CDR3 has 14 residues. Only the CDR3 region is kept as DNA, spanning 42 bases read in frame from base 1. The immunoSEQ Assay was used to sequence TCRbeta CDR3 regions. After extraction, genomic DNA underwent amplification by bias-controlled multiplex PCR, followed by high-throughput sequencing. The original methods were these. Collapsing and filtering of sequences were performed to quantify the absolute abundance of each unique TCRbeta CDR3 region. T cell fraction was estimated by normalizing TCRbeta template counts to usable DNA, with usable DNA measured through amplification of reference genes found in all nucleated cells. Repertoire TCRs were annotated as SARS-CoV-2-specific by exact matching of V gene, CDR3 amino acid sequence and J gene to a known reactive TCR set. The reference SARS-CoV-2 TCR set was derived from MIRA and filtered for enrichment in COVID-19-positive ImmuneCODE repertoires, a step that removed public or cross-reactive TCRs. Using the MIRA antigens, annotated TCRs were further analysed by specific ORF or by position within an ORF. Breadth was defined as the number of annotated unique rearrangements divided by the total number of unique productive rearrangements, and depth was defined as the summed frequency of the annotated unique rearrangements. Group comparisons of TCR breadth used two-sided Wilcoxon rank-sum tests. TCRdb took over this immuneACCESS table, retaining in-frame rearrangements with V and J assigned. Such tables are incomplete; in checked studies, under half of the missing clones stem from an unresolved V gene, and the remainder is unexplained. D and trimming were read from the DNA, whereas the V and J calls and clone size are those reported in that table. For this sample the table gives over 350,000 clones, of which around 85% were detected only once. 3% to 3.5% of the sample belongs to the ten largest clones.

Reading the label with the study, this specimen's treatment or condition is: roughly 18 received Ad26.COV2.S at low or high dose, single or two shots; a few received placebo; per-sample allocation not given. Repertoires of vaccine and placebo recipients were sequenced from samples collected on day 63 after the first injection. In Cohort 1b, around 23 adults aged 18-55 years were enrolled at a single site in Boston, USA, between 29 July and 7 August 2020. Ad26.COV2.S consisted of a replication-incompetent adenovirus type 26 vector by which a prefusion-stabilized SARS-CoV-2 spike protein from the original Wuhan strain was expressed.

This clonotype was obtained from a person aged 18-60 years who received the Ad26.COV2.S COVID-19 vaccine or a placebo. Material: peripheral blood, obtained in a trial of Ad26.COV2.S vaccine versus placebo. The sequence links TRBV4-1 to TRBJ2-1; perhaps TRBD1 is the D gene, with 6 bases matching. The DNA reads TGCGCCAGCAGCCAAGGGCAGGGGAACAATGAGCAGTTCTTC. Its translation is CASSQGQGNNEQFF.